The entry that follows covers one T cell receptor (beta chain) sequence. The antigen this receptor binds is unknown. Base-call qualities are not available, and no considerably larger clone is one nucleotide away. Reading the label with the study, this specimen's treatment or condition is: about 20 received Ad26.COV2.S at low or high dose, single or two shots; about 5 received placebo; per-sample allocation not given. For vaccine and placebo recipients, the sequenced repertoires came from samples collected on day 63 after the first injection. In Cohort 1b, around 23 adults aged 18-55 years were enrolled at a single site in Boston, USA, between 29 July and 7 August 2020. Ad26.COV2.S was a replication-incompetent adenovirus type 26 vector that expressed a prefusion-stabilized SARS-CoV-2 spike protein derived from the original Wuhan strain. Trimming removed 2 bases from V and 5 bases from J, leaving 13 bases between the germline ends. From its cysteine to its phenylalanine, the CDR3 spans 15 amino acids. Only the CDR3 DNA is retained, 45 bases long and in frame from the first base. Based on the germline V gene, the CDR1 and CDR2 sequences are SGHVS and FNYEAQ.

This record belongs to a study of Ad26.COV2.S vaccination and SARS-CoV-2 variants (dated by TCRdb to the early 2020s). For the study in its entirety: Donors in the vaccine arm were drawn from COV1001, a multicentre, randomized, double-blind, placebo-controlled phase I-IIa trial testing Ad26.COV2.S in healthy adults. Ad26.COV2.S was administered intramuscularly at 5 x 10^10 or 1 x 10^11 viral particles, either as a single shot or as two shots given 56 days apart. TCRbeta repertoire sequencing served as the tool for gauging how specific and how broad the SARS-CoV-2-reactive T cell receptors were following Ad26.COV2.S vaccination. A total of roughly 30 samples were included in the TCR-sequenced set, comprising about 20 Ad26.COV2.S vaccine recipients, 5 placebo recipients and 8 SARS-CoV-2 convalescent individuals. Participants in the trial were split at random into five groups of five each, receiving low-dose or high-dose Ad26.COV2.S once or twice, or else placebo on both occasions. Blinding of investigators to trial group allocation was maintained during experiments and outcome assessment. What the research found in general, with its limitations: The authors noted that total T cell responses may have been underestimated by the TCR breadth and depth analyses. After vaccination, substantial breadth of spike-specific CD8+ and CD4+ T cell responses was reported. The study was not powered to compare responses between vaccine doses or regimens. Ad26.COV2.S recipients had higher spike-specific TCR breadth than placebo recipients (P = 0.0014). Comparable non-spike TCR breadth was observed between vaccine and placebo recipients, consistent with only spike being contained in the vaccine.

The immunoSEQ Assay was the method used to sequence TCRbeta CDR3 regions. After extraction, genomic DNA underwent amplification by bias-controlled multiplex PCR, followed by high-throughput sequencing. Processing in the source paper ran as follows. To quantify the absolute abundance of every unique TCRbeta CDR3 region, sequences were collapsed and filtered. Usable DNA was measured by amplifying reference genes present in all nucleated cells, and TCRbeta template counts were normalized to that usable DNA to estimate T cell fraction. Repertoire TCRs were annotated as SARS-CoV-2-specific by exact matching of V gene, CDR3 amino acid sequence and J gene to a known reactive TCR set. The reference SARS-CoV-2 TCR set was obtained from MIRA and was filtered for enrichment in COVID-19-positive ImmuneCODE repertoires, whereby public or cross-reactive TCRs were removed. Using the MIRA antigens, annotated TCRs were further analysed by specific ORF or by position within an ORF. Breadth was defined as the number of annotated unique rearrangements divided by the total number of unique productive rearrangements, and depth was defined as the summed frequency of the annotated unique rearrangements. Two-sided Wilcoxon rank-sum tests were applied when comparing TCR breadth between groups. TCRdb limited this immuneACCESS table to in-frame rearrangements with V and J called. A share of clones is missing; checked studies link under half to unresolved V genes, and the rest is unexplained. Clone size and V and J calls were adopted from that table, with D and trimming inferred from the DNA. In all, the sample holds approximately 420,000 clones, and about 88% of those were seen once. The ten largest make up 3.5% of the sample.

Material: peripheral blood, obtained in a trial of Ad26.COV2.S vaccine versus placebo. The V gene is TRBV7-6 and the J gene is TRBJ2-1; TRBD1 might be the D gene, on 6 matching bases. The source is a person aged 18-60 years who received the Ad26.COV2.S COVID-19 vaccine or a placebo. The CDR3 region reads CASSLLGANDNEQFF. In nucleotides, the sequence is TGTGCCAGCAGCTTACTGGGGGCAAACGACAATGAGCAGTTCTTC.